Below, 27 T cell receptor beta chains from the same sample are listed, as sequenced in a study of T cells in Graves' hyperthyroidism and ophthalmopathy. TCR beta CDR3 regions were amplified from RNA. RT-PCR in the first round (using the HTBI primer set) targeted the TCR CDR3. TCRdb fed the multiplex PCR reads into MiXCR, producing one record per CDR3 protein. Of about half a million distinct CDR3 sequences in the sample, 20% were seen once. Sequenced material: blood. The receptor set was obtained from a man between 40 and 49 years old with Graves' ophthalmopathy.

The rearrangement joins TRBV14 to TRBJ2-1; perhaps TRBD2 as D (5 bases). There are 16 residues in the CDR3. Germline lookup yields CDR1 SGHDN and CDR2 FVKESK. V lost 1 base and J 6 bases, leaving 16 bases between the germline ends. Written as DNA, the CDR3 is TGTGCCAGCAGCCAAGGGGGAGTGCAACGATCCAATGAGCAGTTCTTC. The encoded protein is CASSQGGVQRSNEQFF.

This clonotype was counted once. The junction departs from germline at one end; a sequencing error may be responsible. The gene calls are TRBV28 and TRBJ2-7; 10 bases line up with TRBD1. The CDR3 has 13 residues. CDR1 and CDR2 (germline): MDHEN, SYDVKM. CDR3 nucleotide sequence: TGTGCCGGCAGCTACGGACAGGGGGTCGAGCAGTACTTC. This codes for CAGSYGQGVEQYF. Based on the CDR3 plus reference TRBV28 and TRBJ2-7, the full variable domain is DVKVTQSSRYLVKRTGEKVFLECVQDMDHENMFWYRQDPGLGLRLIYFSYDVKMKEKGDIPEGYSVSREKKERFSLILESASTNQTSMYLCAGSYGQGVEQYFGPGTRLTVT.

The table lists this clonotype with a few counts. CDR3 sequence reads: CASSAGGALINEQFF. CDR3 coding DNA: TGTGCCAGCAGTGCAGGGGGCGCCTTAATCAATGAGCAGTTCTTC. The chain recombines TRBV28 with TRBJ2-1; 8 bases line up with TRBD1. The CDR3 runs to 15 residues. J lost 6 bases, V lost 5 bases, and 9 bases had no gene match. Looked up from germline, CDR1 is MDHEN and CDR2 is SYDVKM.

This clonotype was seen more than once but under ten times. The V call is TRBV30, the J call TRBJ2-3; 8 bases agree with TRBD1. Per germline, CDR1 GTSNPN and CDR2 SVGIG (reference sequence). Germline trimming cut 4 bases from V and 11 bases from J; bases unmatched to any gene: 11. CDR3 length: 13 amino acids. CDR3 nucleotides: TGTGCCTGGACCAGGGGGCCAGGGGGGATGCAGTATTTT. It yields the protein CAWTRGPGGMQYF.

The chain combines TRBV2 with TRBJ1-5; a possible D gene is TRBD1 (6 bases). The CDR3 contains 15 residues. The ends were cut back, 2 bases at V and 6 bases at J, with 14 bases in the middle. Germline values: CDR1 SNHLY, CDR2 FYNNEI. The DNA of the CDR3 is TGTGCCAGCAGTGAACGGTTCGTCAGGGGTCAGCCCCAGCATTTT. Translation gives CASSERFVRGQPQHF.

The rearrangement uses TRBV28 and TRBJ2-4, with 14 bases aligning to TRBD2. The CDR3 runs to 14 residues. The germline CDR1 and CDR2 sequences are MDHEN and SYDVKM. V was pared by 5 bases and J by 12 bases, with 6 bases of the junction left unmatched. The CDR3 region has the DNA TGTGCCAGCAGTCCGGGACTAGCGGGAGCCCCTCAGTACTTC. Translating gives CASSPGLAGAPQYF.

Only a few counts were recorded for this clonotype. The genes are TRBV20-1 and TRBJ2-5; the D gene is possibly TRBD1 (6 bases). Germline CDR1 is DFQATT and CDR2 is SNEGSKA (reference sequence). V was cut by 3 bases and J by 1 base, with 15 bases left in between. The CDR3 contains 15 residues. The CDR3 region has the DNA TGCAGTGCTAGGGGGGACACCGAGGCCCAAGAGACCCAGTACTTC. This encodes CSARGDTEAQETQYF.

A few counts support this clonotype. The chain has TRBV5-1 and TRBJ1-2; tentative D call: TRBD1 (5 bases). Trimming removed 0 bases from V and 1 base from J, with 7 bases in between. The CDR3 consists of 14 residues. The germline gives CDR1 SGHRS, CDR2 YFSETQ. The CDR3 sequence is CASSLDDSNYGYTF. CDR3 in DNA: TGCGCCAGCAGCTTGGACGACAGTAACTATGGCTACACCTTC.

A word on this clonotype: One junction end disagrees with the germline gene, perhaps due to a read error. J is TRBJ2-7 and V is TRBV20-1; 7 nucleotides line up with TRBD1. There are 12 residues in the CDR3. Germline lookup yields CDR1 DFQATT and CDR2 SNEGSKA (reference sequence). The CDR3, as DNA: TGCAGTGTCGGACAGGACACCTACAAGCAGTACTTC. Protein product: CSVGQDTYKQYF.

A note on this clonotype: Being one base from a much bigger clone, this may be a read error. The chain links TRBV6-1 to TRBJ1-1, with TRBD1 matching 7 bases. Germline CDR1 is MNHNS and CDR2 is SASEGT. The ends lost 7 bases at V and 5 bases at J; junction bases unmatched: 10. There are 14 residues in the CDR3. The CDR3 coding sequence is TGTGCCAGCAACCTAGACAGGGTGAGAACTGAAGCTTTCTTT. Translation gives CASNLDRVRTEAFF.

This clonotype has more than one count but fewer than ten. The chain couples TRBV18 to TRBJ1-4, with a possible D match to TRBD1 (5 bases). The V and J ends lost 0 bases and 6 bases respectively, with 14 bases between them. The germline CDR1 and CDR2 sequences are KGHSH and LQKENI. The CDR3 has 16 amino acids. CDR3 sequence reads: CASSPPLGAKDEKLFF. The CDR3 DNA reads TGTGCCAGCTCACCACCGTTAGGGGCTAAGGATGAAAAACTGTTTTTT.

The chain is built from TRBV6-9 and TRBJ2-4; D possibly corresponds to TRBD2 (5 bases). CDR1 and CDR2 from the germline V gene are MNHGY and SVAAGI. V was cut by 6 bases and J by 9 bases, with 18 bases left in between. The CDR3 covers 14 residues. CDR3 sequence: CASSYSNVAGIQYF. CDR3 coding DNA: TGTGCCAGCAGCTACTCGAACGTGGCGGGCATTCAGTACTTC.

The chain joins TRBV29-1 to TRBJ2-1; TRBD2 aligns across 9 bases. The germline gives CDR1 SQVTM, CDR2 ANQGSEA. With V trimmed by 6 bases and J by 3 bases, 12 bases remained unmatched. The length of the CDR3 is 16 residues. CDR3 residues: CSVTDRVSGSYNEQFF. In nucleotides, the CDR3 is TGCAGCGTCACCGATAGGGTTAGCGGGAGCTACAATGAGCAGTTCTTC.

This clonotype occurred many times. The chain carries TRBV28 and TRBJ1-4; D is uncertain. V was trimmed by 7 bases and J by 7 bases, leaving 16 bases between them. The CDR3 is made up of 14 amino acids. Germline CDR1 reads MDHEN; CDR2 reads SYDVKM. CDR3 loop: CASTAKGTSEKLFF. DNA for the CDR3: TGTGCCAGCACTGCGAAGGGTACAAGTGAAAAACTGTTTTTT.

This clonotype showed up just a few times. The genes are TRBV7-2 and TRBJ2-7; TRBD2 agrees at 7 bases. V gave up 6 bases and J gave up 7 bases; unmatched junction bases: 15. The germline V gene encodes CDR1 SGHTA and CDR2 FQGNSA. This CDR3 spans 15 amino acids. This CDR3 reads CASSSRRDYPGEQYF. CDR3 DNA sequence: TGTGCCAGCAGTTCACGCCGGGACTACCCTGGGGAGCAGTACTTC.

This sequence joins TRBV19 and TRBJ1-1, with D perhaps TRBD1 (6 bases). In germline, CDR1 is LNHDA, CDR2 SQIVND (reference sequence). The germline V and J ends were trimmed by 6 bases and 2 bases, with 13 bases remaining between them. This CDR3 comprises 14 residues. The chain's CDR3 is CASRVTGINTEAFF. In DNA form, the CDR3 reads TGTGCCAGTAGGGTAACAGGGATTAACACTGAAGCTTTCTTT.

About this clonotype itself: A much larger clone is a single base away; this may be a read error. The CDR3 here is CSVTDRVSGSPNEQYF. The CDR3 nucleotides are TGCAGCGTCACCGATAGGGTTAGCGGGAGTCCAAATGAGCAGTACTTC. The chain employs TRBV29-1 and TRBJ2-1, with TRBD2 matching over 9 bases. The J call is uncertain, as TRBJ2-7 better fits the DNA end. CDR3 length: 16 residues. Germline loops: CDR1 SQVTM, CDR2 ANQGSEA.

This clonotype has only a few counts. The gene calls are TRBV25-1 and TRBJ2-7, with D possibly TRBD2 on 5 matching bases. CDR1 MGHDK and CDR2 SYGVNS come from the germline V gene. This CDR3 is built from 13 residues. The V gene lost 2 bases and the J gene lost 3 bases, with 8 bases spanning the gap. The CDR3 DNA is TGTGCCAGCAGTGAACCCGGGAACTACGAGCAGTACTTC. The encoded protein is CASSEPGNYEQYF.

The V call is TRBV28, the J call TRBJ2-3, with D possibly called TRBD1 or TRBD2 (6 bases each). The CDR3 covers 17 residues. Trimming removed 6 bases from V and 2 bases from J, with 21 bases in between. CDR1 MDHEN and CDR2 SYDVKM come from the germline V gene. The CDR3 loop reads CASSPGQASGATDTQYF. Here the CDR3 DNA reads TGTGCCAGCAGCCCTGGGCAGGCGTCGGGGGCCACAGATACGCAGTATTTT. The complete variable domain, with remaining parts taken from reference TRBV28 and TRBJ2-3, reads DVKVTQSSRYLVKRTGEKVFLECVQDMDHENMFWYRQDPGLGLRLIYFSYDVKMKEKGDIPEGYSVSREKKERFSLILESASTNQTSMYLCASSPGQASGATDTQYFGPGTRLTVL.

The rearrangement joins TRBV19 to TRBJ2-1; D gene uncertain. The DNA end is a closer match to TRBJ2-7, so the J assignment may be wrong. From germline, CDR1 is LNHDA and CDR2 SQIVND (reference sequence). This CDR3 has 13 residues. The CDR3: CASSIFLADEQYF. CDR3 nucleotides: TGTGCCAGTAGTATATTCCTCGCTGATGAGCAGTACTTC.

The genes are TRBV20-1 and TRBJ2-1; perhaps TRBD1 as D (5 bases). Per the germline V gene, CDR1 is DFQATT and CDR2 is SNEGSKA (reference sequence). Deletions cut 3 bases from V and 0 bases from J, with 15 bases between. The CDR3 covers 16 residues. The CDR3 DNA reads TGCAGTGCTAGCCCGCGTCAGGGTAGCTCCTACAATGAGCAGTTCTTC. This codes for CSASPRQGSSYNEQFF.

This clonotype was seen more than once but under ten times. The chain employs TRBV7-8 and TRBJ1-4; a possible D gene is TRBD1 (6 bases). This CDR3 has 16 residues. The V gene's germline CDR1 is SGHVS and CDR2 FQNEAQ. The ends were cut back, 0 bases at V and 4 bases at J, with 12 bases in the middle. The CDR3 loop reads CASSLAITGYNEKLFF. CDR3 sequence (DNA): TGTGCCAGCAGCTTAGCGATTACAGGGTATAATGAAAAACTGTTTTTT.

This chain uses TRBV7-9 with TRBJ2-5; no clear D gene. The germline CDR1 and CDR2 sequences are SEHNR and FQNEAQ (reference sequence). Deletions cut 4 bases from V and 0 bases from J, with 12 bases between. The CDR3 length is 15 residues. CDR3 loop: CASSSSETYQETQYF. The CDR3 region has the DNA TGTGCCAGCAGCTCTAGTGAAACGTACCAAGAGACCCAGTACTTC.

About this clonotype itself: Being one base from a much bigger clone, this may be a read error. V and J are TRBV20-1 and TRBJ2-7; D call uncertain. V was clipped by 4 bases and J by 2 bases, with 9 bases between them. Per the germline V gene, CDR1 is DFQATT and CDR2 is SNEGSKA (reference sequence). This CDR3 spans 12 amino acids. The CDR3 region is CSAKATTYEQYF. The CDR3 DNA reads as TGCAGTGCTAAGGCCACCACCTACGAGCAGTACTTC.

This clonotype was observed at least ten times. The chain combines TRBV7-9 with TRBJ2-2; 7 bases are a match to TRBD1. Per the germline V gene, CDR1 is SEHNR and CDR2 is FQNEAQ (reference sequence). Trimming cost V 2 bases and J 5 bases; bases outside gene matches: 5. The CDR3 is made up of 15 amino acids. The DNA of the CDR3 is TGTGCCAGCAGCTTATCCGGGACAGAAACCGGGGAGCTGTTTTTT. Its translation is CASSLSGTETGELFF.

This clonotype has at least ten counts. The chain links TRBV12-3 or TRBV12-4 to TRBJ1-1; no reliable D call. V dropped 1 base and J dropped 3 bases, with 9 bases sitting between them. The CDR3 is 14 residues long. The chain's CDR3 is CASSLGGLDTEAFF. In DNA, the CDR3 is TGTGCCAGCAGTTTAGGGGGTTTGGACACTGAAGCTTTCTTT.

This clonotype was seen a handful of times. This chain links TRBV20-1 with TRBJ1-1, with 10 bases identical to TRBD1. The CDR3 sequence is 14 residues long. CDR1 and CDR2 (germline): DFQATT, SNEGSKA (reference sequence). V was pared by 7 bases and J by 1 base, with 6 bases of the junction left unmatched. CDR3 sequence: CSGWDRGRNTEAFF. The CDR3 coding sequence is TGCAGTGGGTGGGACAGGGGAAGGAACACTGAAGCTTTCTTT.